This T cell receptor (beta chain) was sequenced during a study of OX40 agonist ivuxolimab in advanced cancers. The wider study: With ivuxolimab, an agonistic anti-OX40 (CD134) antibody, patients were treated. It was permissible to have had prior anti-PD-1, anti-PD-L1 or anti-CTLA-4 therapy, and about 40% had some. Study-wide points: Several nonresponders also turned out to have low normalized T-cell clonal expansion. CD8+ T cells showed, on average, more clonal expansion than CD4+ cells.

This CDR3 contains 15 residues. Trimming removed 6 bases from V and 3 bases from J, with 17 bases in between. Per the germline V gene, CDR1 is MNHNY and CDR2 is SVGAGI (reference sequence). The data were produced by immunoSEQ multiplex PCR, yet TCRdb's version contains in-frame clones alone and is incomplete. The sample records about 50,000 clones, roughly 86% being singletons. As regards this clone: Antigen unknown.

The V call is TRBV6-6, the J call TRBJ1-2; possibly TRBD1 for D (6 bases). The input for sequencing was CD4+ or CD8+ T cells sorted from blood, taken in a trial of the OX40 agonist ivuxolimab. The sequence was collected from an adult with an advanced solid tumor such as melanoma, head and neck, liver or kidney cancer. The chain's CDR3 is CASRPGQFVYYGYTF. The CDR3 DNA sequence: TGTGCCAGCAGGCCCGGACAGTTTGTTTACTATGGCTACACCTTC.